The clone carrying this T cell receptor beta chain showed up just once. These data are taken from a study of Ad26.COV2.S vaccination and SARS-CoV-2 variants. Germline V gene sequence: CDR1 SGHVS, CDR2 FQNEAQ. V lost 5 bases and J lost 9, with 10 bases in between. The CDR3 sequence is 11 residues long. This table comes from immunoSEQ multiplex PCR, and its TCRdb copy is limited to in-frame clones, with some not included. The sample contains 300,000 to 400,000 clones, about 91% of which appear only once. The material was peripheral blood, obtained after recovery from COVID-19. The receptor's source is a human donor who had recovered from COVID-19. The rearrangement uses TRBV7-8 and TRBJ2-5; weak D call: TRBD2 (5 bases). This CDR3 reads CASSGEWAQYF. CDR3 coding DNA: TGTGCCAGCAGCGGGGAGTGGGCCCAGTACTTC.